The 3 T cell receptor beta chains reported below all come from one sample, sequenced in a study of T cells in localized non-small cell lung cancer. Sequencing used immunoSEQ multiplex PCR; TCRdb keeps in-frame clones, though not all of them. The sample contains some 51,000 clones, about nine tenths of which appear only once. Sample: peripheral blood, taken before any cancer treatment. The receptors shown here come from a woman aged 35-75 years with stage I lung adenocarcinoma.

The chain combines TRBV7-9 with TRBJ1-2; no reliable D call. From germline, CDR1 is SEHNR and CDR2 FQNEAQ (reference sequence). This CDR3 comprises 12 residues. Trimming took off 5 bases at V and 7 bases at J, with 11 bases between the two ends. This chain's CDR3 is CASSKGGSGYTF. In DNA, the CDR3 is TGTGCCAGCAGCAAGGGTGGAAGTGGCTACACCTTC.

CDR3 bases: TGTGCCAGCAGCTCCCTCCAGGGAACAGATACGCAGTATTTT. Its protein product is CASSSLQGTDTQYF. The chain recombines TRBV11-2 with TRBJ2-3; tentative D call: TRBD1 (5 bases). The CDR3 has 14 amino acids. V was clipped by 4 bases and J by 3 bases, with 11 bases between them. The germline V gene has CDR1 SGHAT and CDR2 FQNNGV.

The chain combines TRBV20-1 with TRBJ1-1; D ambiguous. Germline V gives CDR1 DFQATT, CDR2 SNEGSKA (reference sequence). Trimming left V 4 bases short and J 7 bases short, with 7 bases between. The CDR3 is 10 amino acids. The DNA for the CDR3 is TGCAGTGCTATTCGGAATGAAGCTTTCTTT. This gives the protein CSAIRNEAFF.